This T cell receptor beta chain stems from a study of blood T cell repertoires in COVID-19. Across the study: Collection of acute and convalescent COVID-19 samples took place in the United States, Italy and Spain. Sources were T cells, B-cell-depleted T cells, or PBMCs; the material itself was cDNA or gDNA.

Study processing details: How many nucleated cells were present was estimated from reference gene primer amplification. The table came from immunoSEQ multiplex PCR; TCRdb's copy has only in-frame clones and leaves some out. V, J and clone size were drawn from that table, and D and trimming were deduced from the DNA. The table has 300,000 or so clones, more than 75% seen once; the top ten hold 1%. The TCR comes from a man aged 50-59 years with active or convalescent COVID-19. Sequencing was done on a sample of peripheral blood.

In DNA, the CDR3 is TGCGCCAGCAGCCAAGTAGCGGGGCCTACCTACGAGCAGTACTTC. It is translated as CASSQVAGPTYEQYF. The chain joins TRBV4-3 to TRBJ2-7; 8 bases are shared with TRBD2. V lost 1 base and J lost 2; bases outside the gene matches: 4. The V gene's germline CDR1 is LGHNA and CDR2 YSLEER. The CDR3 length is 15 residues.